The 3 T cell receptor beta chains below come from one sample, sequenced in a study of type 1 regulatory T cells. Their antigen targets remain unknown. A single record per CDR3 protein comes from TCRdb applying MiXCR to the reads. The sample includes more than 60,000 distinct CDR3 sequences, approximately 60% of them seen just once. The specimen was cultured non-Tr1 T cells, either the whole culture or a sorted T cell fraction (not recorded which). The receptor source for this set is a human donor in good health.

This sequence joins TRBV5-5 and TRBJ2-5; a weak D match, TRBD2 (6 bases). The length of the CDR3 is 15 residues. The V and J ends lost 2 bases and 4 bases respectively, with 15 bases between them. Germline CDR1 SGHKS, CDR2 YYEKEE (reference sequence). The CDR3 region is CASSLTRREGETQYF. CDR3 DNA: TGTGCCAGCAGCTTAACAAGGCGGGAAGGAGAGACCCAGTACTTC.

The chain has TRBV10-3 and TRBJ2-7; 8 bases map to TRBD1. The germline V gene encodes CDR1 ENHRY and CDR2 SYGVKD. The CDR3 contains 14 residues. V gave up 3 bases and J gave up 5 bases; unmatched junction bases: 6. The CDR3 loop reads CAISDNRGYDEQYF. In DNA form, the CDR3 reads TGTGCCATCAGTGATAACAGGGGGTACGACGAGCAGTACTTC.

The chain employs TRBV4-1 and TRBJ2-1, with a tentative D call TRBD2 (5 bases). The germline gives CDR1 MGHRA, CDR2 YSYEKL. The CDR3 has 15 amino acids. Trimming left V 7 bases short and J 8 bases short, with 21 bases between. This CDR3 reads CASTNPGRARDEQFF. The DNA for the CDR3 is TGCGCCAGCACCAATCCCGGGCGGGCTAGGGATGAGCAGTTCTTC.